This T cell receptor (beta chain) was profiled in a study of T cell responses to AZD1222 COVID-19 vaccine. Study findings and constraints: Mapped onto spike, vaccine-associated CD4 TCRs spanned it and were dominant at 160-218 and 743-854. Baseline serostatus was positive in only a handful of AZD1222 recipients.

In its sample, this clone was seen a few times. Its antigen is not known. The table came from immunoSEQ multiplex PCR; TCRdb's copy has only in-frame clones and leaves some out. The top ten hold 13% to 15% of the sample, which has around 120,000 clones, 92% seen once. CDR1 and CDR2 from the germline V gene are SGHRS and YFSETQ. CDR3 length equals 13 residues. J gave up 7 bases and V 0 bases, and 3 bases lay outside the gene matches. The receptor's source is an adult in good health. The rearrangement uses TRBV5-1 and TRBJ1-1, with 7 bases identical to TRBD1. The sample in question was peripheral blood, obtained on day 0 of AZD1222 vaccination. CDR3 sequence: CASSLAGDSEAFF. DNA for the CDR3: TGCGCCAGCAGCTTGGCGGGGGACAGTGAAGCTTTCTTT.